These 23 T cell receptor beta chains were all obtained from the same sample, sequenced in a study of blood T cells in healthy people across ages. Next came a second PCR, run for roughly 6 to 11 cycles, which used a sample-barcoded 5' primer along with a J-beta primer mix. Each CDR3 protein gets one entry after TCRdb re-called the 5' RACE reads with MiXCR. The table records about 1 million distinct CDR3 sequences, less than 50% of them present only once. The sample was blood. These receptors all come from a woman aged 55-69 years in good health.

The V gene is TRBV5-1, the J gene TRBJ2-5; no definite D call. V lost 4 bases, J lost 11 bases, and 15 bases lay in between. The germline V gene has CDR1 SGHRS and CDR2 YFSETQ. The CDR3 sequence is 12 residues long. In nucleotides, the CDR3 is TGCGCCAGCAGCACACCACCCAGAGAGCAGTACTTC. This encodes CASSTPPREQYF.

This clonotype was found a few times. The CDR3 DNA is TGTGCCAGCAGCTTAGCTGGGACCGCGGAAGGCTACACCTTC. Its translation: CASSLAGTAEGYTF. The chain recombines TRBV7-2 with TRBJ1-2; D possibly corresponds to TRBD1 (5 bases). Germline CDR1 SGHTA, CDR2 FQGNSA. Trimming left V 0 bases short and J 8 bases short, with 13 bases between. The CDR3 length is 14 residues.

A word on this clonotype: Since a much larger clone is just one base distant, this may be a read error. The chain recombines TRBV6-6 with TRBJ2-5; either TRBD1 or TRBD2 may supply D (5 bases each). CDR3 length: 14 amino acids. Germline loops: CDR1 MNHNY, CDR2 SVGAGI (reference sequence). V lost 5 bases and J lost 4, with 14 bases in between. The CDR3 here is CASSHGASRETQYF. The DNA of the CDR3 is TGTGCCAGCAGTCACGGGGCTAGCCGAGAGACCCAGTACTTC.

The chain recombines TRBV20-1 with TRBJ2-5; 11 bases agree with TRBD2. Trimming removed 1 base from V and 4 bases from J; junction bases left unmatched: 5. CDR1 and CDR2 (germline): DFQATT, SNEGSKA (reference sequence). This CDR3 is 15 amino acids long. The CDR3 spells CSARVVSGRGETQYF. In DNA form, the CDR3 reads TGCAGTGCTAGAGTGGTTAGCGGGAGGGGAGAGACCCAGTACTTC.

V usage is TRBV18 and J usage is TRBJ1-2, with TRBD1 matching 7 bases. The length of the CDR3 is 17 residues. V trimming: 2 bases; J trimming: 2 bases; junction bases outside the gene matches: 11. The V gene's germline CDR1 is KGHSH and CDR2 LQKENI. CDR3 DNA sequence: TGTGCCAGCTCACCAAGGACGGGACAGAGACAAAACTATGGCTACACCTTC. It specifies CASSPRTGQRQNYGYTF.

CDR3: CSATGDYEQYF. As DNA, the CDR3 is TGCAGTGCTACCGGGGACTACGAGCAGTACTTC. This sequence joins TRBV20-1 and TRBJ2-4; D is possibly TRBD2 (5 bases). The last part of the DNA fits TRBJ2-7 better; the J call may be wrong. Germline lookup yields CDR1 DFQATT and CDR2 SNEGSKA (reference sequence). The CDR3 is made up of 11 amino acids.

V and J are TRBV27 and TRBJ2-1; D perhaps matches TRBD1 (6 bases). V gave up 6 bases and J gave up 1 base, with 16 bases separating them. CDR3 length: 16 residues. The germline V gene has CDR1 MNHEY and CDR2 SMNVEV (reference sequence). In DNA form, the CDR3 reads TGTGCCAGCAGCCATGGGACACCACTTTCCTACAATGAGCAGTTCTTC. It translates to CASSHGTPLSYNEQFF.

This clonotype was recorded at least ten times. Here the CDR3 reads CATSRELGTVTDTQYF. The CDR3 nucleotides read TGTGCCACCAGCAGAGAACTTGGGACAGTCACAGATACGCAGTATTTT. The chain couples TRBV15 to TRBJ2-3; 7 bases align to TRBD1. Germline V gives CDR1 LNHNV, CDR2 YYDKDF (reference sequence). With V trimmed by 0 bases and J by 2 bases, 5 bases remained unmatched. This CDR3 is 16 amino acids long.

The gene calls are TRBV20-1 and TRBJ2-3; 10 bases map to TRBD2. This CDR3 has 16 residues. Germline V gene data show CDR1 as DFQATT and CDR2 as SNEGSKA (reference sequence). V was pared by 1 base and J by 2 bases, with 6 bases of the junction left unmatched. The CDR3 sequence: CSARVRTSGYTDTQYF. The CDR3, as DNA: TGCAGTGCTAGAGTCAGGACTAGCGGTTACACAGATACGCAGTATTTT.

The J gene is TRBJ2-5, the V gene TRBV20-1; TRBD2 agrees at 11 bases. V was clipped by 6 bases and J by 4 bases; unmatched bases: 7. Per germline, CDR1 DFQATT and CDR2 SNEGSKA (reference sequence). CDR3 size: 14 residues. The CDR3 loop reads CSAISGRGLETQYF. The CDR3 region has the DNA TGCAGTGCAATTAGCGGGAGGGGGTTAGAGACCCAGTACTTC.

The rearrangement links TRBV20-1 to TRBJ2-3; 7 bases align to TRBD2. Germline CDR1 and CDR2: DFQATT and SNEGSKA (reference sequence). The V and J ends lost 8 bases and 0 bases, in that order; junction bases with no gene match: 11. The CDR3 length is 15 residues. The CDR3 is CSCGERETSTDTQYF. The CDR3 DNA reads TGCAGTTGCGGCGAGCGGGAAACTAGCACAGATACGCAGTATTTT.

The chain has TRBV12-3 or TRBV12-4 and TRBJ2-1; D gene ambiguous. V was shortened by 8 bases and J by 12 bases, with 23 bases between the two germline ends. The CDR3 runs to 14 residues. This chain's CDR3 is CASGSHSVNGRQFF. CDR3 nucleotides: TGTGCCAGCGGTTCGCACTCCGTCAACGGCCGGCAGTTCTTC.

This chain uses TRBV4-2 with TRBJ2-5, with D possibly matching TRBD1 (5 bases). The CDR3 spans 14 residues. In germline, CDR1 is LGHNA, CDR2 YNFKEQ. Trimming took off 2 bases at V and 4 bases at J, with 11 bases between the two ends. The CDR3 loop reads CASSQFLTAETQYF. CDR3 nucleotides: TGTGCCAGCAGCCAATTTTTGACAGCAGAGACCCAGTACTTC.

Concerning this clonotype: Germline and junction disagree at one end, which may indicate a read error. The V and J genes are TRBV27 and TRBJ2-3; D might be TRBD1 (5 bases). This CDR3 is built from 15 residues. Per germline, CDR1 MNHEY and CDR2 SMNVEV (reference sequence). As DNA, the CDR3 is TGTGCCAGCAGTCCTGCCGGCGGCTCCACAGGTACGCAGTATTTT. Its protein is CASSPAGGSTGTQYF.

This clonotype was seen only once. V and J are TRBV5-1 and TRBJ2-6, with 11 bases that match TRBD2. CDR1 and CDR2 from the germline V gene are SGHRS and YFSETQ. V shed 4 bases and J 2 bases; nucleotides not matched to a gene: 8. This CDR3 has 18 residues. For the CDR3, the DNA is TGCGCCAGCAGCGCCGCACTAGCGGGAGTTCCTGGGGCCAACGTCCTGACTTTC. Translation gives CASSAALAGVPGANVLTF.

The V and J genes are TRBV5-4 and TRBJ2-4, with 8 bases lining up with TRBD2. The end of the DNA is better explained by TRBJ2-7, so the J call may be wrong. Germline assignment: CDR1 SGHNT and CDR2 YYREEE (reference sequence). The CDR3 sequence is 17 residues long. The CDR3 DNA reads TGTGCCAGCAGCCTCCATCCCTTTAGCGGGAACTCCTACGAGCAGTACTTC. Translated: CASSLHPFSGNSYEQYF.

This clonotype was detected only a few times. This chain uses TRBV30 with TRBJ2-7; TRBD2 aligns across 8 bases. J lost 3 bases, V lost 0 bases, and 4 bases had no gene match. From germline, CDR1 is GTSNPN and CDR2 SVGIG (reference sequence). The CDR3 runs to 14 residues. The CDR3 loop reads CAWSVGLAGYEQYF. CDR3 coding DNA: TGTGCCTGGAGTGTCGGGCTAGCGGGCTACGAGCAGTACTTC.

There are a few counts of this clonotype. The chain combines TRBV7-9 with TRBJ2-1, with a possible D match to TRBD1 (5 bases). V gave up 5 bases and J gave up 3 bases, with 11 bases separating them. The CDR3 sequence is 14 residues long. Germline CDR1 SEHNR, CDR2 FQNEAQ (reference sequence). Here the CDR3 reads CASSRRQFYNEQFF. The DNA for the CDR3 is TGTGCCAGCAGCCGGAGACAGTTCTACAATGAGCAGTTCTTC.

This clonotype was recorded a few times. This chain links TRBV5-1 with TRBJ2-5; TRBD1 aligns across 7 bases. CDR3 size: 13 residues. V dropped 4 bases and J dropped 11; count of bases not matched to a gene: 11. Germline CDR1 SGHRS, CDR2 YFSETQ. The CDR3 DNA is TGCGCCAGCAGCGTCGACAGGGTGGGAGAGCAGTACTTC. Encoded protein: CASSVDRVGEQYF.

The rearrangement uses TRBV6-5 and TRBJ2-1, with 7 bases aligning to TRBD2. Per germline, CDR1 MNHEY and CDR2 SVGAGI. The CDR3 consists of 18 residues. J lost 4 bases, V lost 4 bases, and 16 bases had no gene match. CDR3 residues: CASSCSTTGRGSYNEQFF. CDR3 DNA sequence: TGTGCCAGCAGTTGCTCGACGACGGGGCGGGGGTCTTACAATGAGCAGTTCTTC.

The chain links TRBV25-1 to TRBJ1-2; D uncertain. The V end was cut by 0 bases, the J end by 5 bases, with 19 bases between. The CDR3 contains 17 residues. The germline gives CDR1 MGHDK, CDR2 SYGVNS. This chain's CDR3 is CASSEYKGTNLPYGYTF. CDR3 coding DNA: TGTGCCAGCAGTGAATATAAGGGCACCAACCTCCCATATGGCTACACCTTC.

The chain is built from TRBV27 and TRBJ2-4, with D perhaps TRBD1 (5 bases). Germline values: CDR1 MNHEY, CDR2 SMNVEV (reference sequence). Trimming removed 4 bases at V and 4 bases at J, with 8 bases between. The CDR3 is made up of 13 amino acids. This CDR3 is CASSSYRKNIQYF. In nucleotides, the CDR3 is TGTGCCAGCAGTTCCTACAGGAAAAACATTCAGTACTTC.

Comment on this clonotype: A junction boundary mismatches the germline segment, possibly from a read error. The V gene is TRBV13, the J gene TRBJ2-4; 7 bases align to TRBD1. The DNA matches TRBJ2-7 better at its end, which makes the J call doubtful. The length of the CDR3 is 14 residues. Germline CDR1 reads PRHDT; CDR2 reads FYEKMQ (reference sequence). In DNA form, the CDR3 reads TGTACCAGCAGCTCAAGACAGGGTACCTACGAGCAGTACTTC. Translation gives CTSSSRQGTYEQYF.